A single sample gave rise to the 11 T cell receptor beta chains below, sequenced in a study of T cells after yellow fever vaccination. TCRdb ran MiXCR on the 5' RACE reads and lists one entry per CDR3 protein. This table holds around 120,000 distinct CDR3 sequences, 13% to 15% found once. Sequenced here: CD8+ T cells sorted from PBMCs, sampled 5 days after the yellow fever booster vaccination. The source is a man aged 18 to 30 who received the YFV17D yellow fever vaccine.

The V gene is TRBV30, the J gene TRBJ2-7; TRBD2 might be the D (5 bases). Germline assignment: CDR1 GTSNPN and CDR2 SVGIG (reference sequence). The CDR3 spans 11 residues. V lost 7 bases and J lost 3, with 10 bases in between. CDR3 DNA: TGTGCCTCAGAGGGCCTCTACGAGCAGTACTTC. This sequence encodes CASEGLYEQYF.

This chain uses TRBV6-5 with TRBJ2-7; maybe TRBD2 (6 bases). There are 14 residues in the CDR3. V lost 2 bases and J 7 bases, leaving 15 bases between the germline ends. CDR1 is MNHEY and CDR2 is SVGAGI in the germline V gene. The CDR3 DNA is TGTGCCAGCAGTTACCGCCTCGCCGCGGGGGAGCAGTACTTC. Residues: CASSYRLAAGEQYF.

The rearrangement links TRBV6-4 to TRBJ2-1, with D possibly being TRBD2 (7 bases). CDR3 length: 13 amino acids. Germline V gene data show CDR1 as MRHNA and CDR2 as SNTAGT. V lost 4 bases to trimming and J lost 12 bases, with 16 bases between them. The CDR3 DNA sequence: TGTGCCAGCAGTGTTGGCGGGGGCGCCGCGCAGTTCTTC. The encoded protein is CASSVGGGAAQFF.

This clonotype was counted a few times. The chain recombines TRBV29-1 with TRBJ2-1; a weak D match, TRBD1 (5 bases). The CDR3 contains 14 residues. Germline V gene sequence: CDR1 SQVTM, CDR2 ANQGSEA. V was clipped by 3 bases and J by 1 base, with 10 bases between them. The DNA of the CDR3 is TGCAGCGTTGAGACAGAGGCATCCTACAATGAGCAGTTCTTC. Translating it yields CSVETEASYNEQFF.

This rearrangement joins TRBV7-8 to TRBJ2-1, with TRBD2 matching over 13 bases. This CDR3 region has 18 residues. Trimming took 5 bases from V and 4 from J; bases not matched to a gene: 11. Germline values: CDR1 SGHVS, CDR2 FQNEAQ. CDR3 nucleotides: TGTGCCAGCAGCCCAAGGACTAGCGGGGGACTTAAGTACAATGAGCAGTTCTTC. Its protein product is CASSPRTSGGLKYNEQFF. The full variable domain, completed using reference TRBV7-8 and TRBJ2-1, is GAGVSQSPRYKVAKRGQDVALRCDPISGHVSLFWYQQALGQGPEFLTYFQNEAQLDKSGLPSDRFFAERPEGSVSTLKIQRTQQEDSAVYLCASSPRTSGGLKYNEQFFGPGTRLTVL.

This clonotype was recorded once. This sequence joins TRBV18 and TRBJ2-7, with D possibly being TRBD2 (6 bases). Germline CDR1 and CDR2: KGHSH and LQKENI. V dropped 4 bases and J dropped 2 bases, with 15 bases sitting between them. This CDR3 spans 15 amino acids. The CDR3 loop is CASSRRGMSPYEQYF. The CDR3 bases are TGTGCCAGCTCACGACGGGGGATGTCGCCCTACGAGCAGTACTTC.

This clonotype appeared a few times. In DNA form, the CDR3 reads TGTGCCAGCAGTGGATCGACAGGCGACACAGATACGCAGTATTTT. This encodes CASSGSTGDTDTQYF. The chain combines TRBV6-1 with TRBJ2-3, with D perhaps TRBD1 (6 bases). The germline V gene encodes CDR1 MNHNS and CDR2 SASEGT. CDR3 length: 15 residues. V lost 4 bases and J 2 bases, leaving 13 bases between the germline ends.

The rearrangement links TRBV5-1 to TRBJ1-5; 11 positions match TRBD1. Germline assignment: CDR1 SGHRS and CDR2 YFSETQ. This CDR3 has 15 residues. J was trimmed by 6 bases and V by 0 bases; bases with no gene match: 2. In DNA, the CDR3 is TGCGCCAGCAGCTTGGGGGACAGGGGGACTCAGCCCCAGCATTTT. Protein: CASSLGDRGTQPQHF.

This clonotype was observed at least ten times. This sequence joins TRBV2 and TRBJ2-7; D uncertain. CDR1 and CDR2 from the germline V gene are SNHLY and FYNNEI. This CDR3 region has 11 residues. V was cut by 7 bases and J by 2 bases, with 6 bases left in between. CDR3 nucleotides: TGTGCCAGCACCCCGGCCTACGAGCAGTACTTC. Encoded protein: CASTPAYEQYF.

The gene calls are TRBV10-3 and TRBJ2-3; maybe TRBD2 (6 bases). V shed 7 bases and J shed 5 bases, with 7 bases lying between them. The CDR3 is made up of 11 amino acids. CDR1 is ENHRY, CDR2 SYGVKD, per germline. The CDR3 DNA follows: TGTGCCATCATGCGGGGAGATACGCAGTATTTT. It encodes CAIMRGDTQYF.

This sequence joins TRBV30 and TRBJ2-7, with TRBD1 matching over 8 bases. With V trimmed by 6 bases and J by 2 bases, 24 bases remained unmatched. The CDR3 has 19 amino acids. CDR1 is GTSNPN and CDR2 is SVGIG in the germline V gene (reference sequence). In nucleotides, the CDR3 is TGTGCCTGCGTTATCCGTAGGGGATATCCGGGACAGGTAACCTACGAGCAGTACTTC. This translates into CACVIRRGYPGQVTYEQYF.